These 27 T cell receptor beta chains share one sample of origin, sequenced in a study of blood T cell repertoires in COVID-19. Profiled with immunoSEQ multiplex PCR; TCRdb holds only in-frame clones, not every one. The repertoire includes approximately 89,000 clones, 75% to 85% of them detected once, and 15% to 20% sits in the top ten. Material: peripheral blood. These receptor sequences come from a woman of 80 years or more with acute or convalescent COVID-19.

The chain uses TRBV5-6 and TRBJ2-1; 9 bases agree with TRBD2. The germline gives CDR1 SGHDT, CDR2 YYEEEE. There are 19 residues in the CDR3. Trimming removed 2 bases from V and 3 bases from J; junction bases left unmatched: 15. CDR3 protein: CASSLGGAGRAGGYNEQFF. CDR3 in DNA: TGTGCCAGCAGCTTAGGGGGCGCGGGGAGAGCGGGAGGCTACAATGAGCAGTTCTTC.

V and J are TRBV4-1 and TRBJ1-1; D possibly corresponds to TRBD1 (5 bases). CDR1 and CDR2 (germline): MGHRA, YSYEKL. V was shortened by 2 bases and J by 5 bases, with 18 bases between the two germline ends. This CDR3 contains 16 residues. The DNA for the CDR3 is TGCGCCAGCAGCCAACCATCCAGAGGGGAGGATACTGAAGCTTTCTTT. It specifies CASSQPSRGEDTEAFF.

The V call is TRBV19, the J call TRBJ2-7, with D possibly TRBD1 on 5 matching bases. The germline CDR1 and CDR2 sequences are LNHDA and SQIVND (reference sequence). V shed 1 base and J shed 8 bases, with 6 bases lying between them. The length of the CDR3 is 11 residues. DNA for the CDR3: TGTGCCAGTAGTATAGGGGGCAAGCAGTACTTC. It yields the protein CASSIGGKQYF.

This chain connects TRBV11-3 to TRBJ2-7; 8 nucleotides match TRBD2. V shed 5 bases, J shed 3 bases, and the junction held 3 bases outside the gene matches. Germline lookup yields CDR1 SGHNT and CDR2 YENEEA. The CDR3 is 13 amino acids. CDR3 residues: CASSRTSNYEQYF. The CDR3 DNA sequence: TGTGCCAGCAGCCGGACTAGCAACTACGAGCAGTACTTC. Together with reference TRBV11-3 and TRBJ2-7, the CDR3 gives the full variable domain: EAGVVQSPRYKIIEKKQPVAFWCNPISGHNTLYWYLQNLGQGPELLIRYENEEAVDDSQLPKDRFSAERLKGVDSTLKIQPAELGDSAVYLCASSRTSNYEQYFGPGTRLTVT.

This chain joins TRBV2 and TRBJ1-2; D gene uncertain. Trimming took 10 bases from V and 8 from J, leaving 17 bases between them. This CDR3 is built from 12 residues. Germline lookup yields CDR1 SNHLY and CDR2 FYNNEI. The CDR3 DNA follows: TGTGCCACCGGGCGGGAGTCGGGCGGCTACACCTTC. This translates into CATGRESGGYTF.

This clone came up once. The chain uses TRBV5-6 and TRBJ2-1; 12 bases line up with TRBD1. The CDR3 contains 16 residues. V was pared by 3 bases and J by 5 bases, with 6 bases of the junction left unmatched. Germline assignment: CDR1 SGHDT and CDR2 YYEEEE. The chain's CDR3 is CASSWDRGRGHNEQFF. The CDR3 bases are TGTGCCAGCAGCTGGGACAGGGGGCGAGGGCACAATGAGCAGTTCTTC. Full variable domain (remainder filled in from reference TRBV5-6 and TRBJ2-1): DAGVTQSPTHLIKTRGQQVTLRCSPKSGHDTVSWYQQALGQGPQFIFQYYEEEERQRGNFPDRFSGHQFPNYSSELNVNALLLGDSALYLCASSWDRGRGHNEQFFGPGTRLTVL.

This clone is a singleton in its sample. The V call is TRBV18, the J call TRBJ2-5, with 8 bases fitting TRBD1. The V gene's germline CDR1 is KGHSH and CDR2 LQKENI. The CDR3 totals 14 residues. The J segment lost 5 bases and the V segment lost 3 bases, leaving 5 bases of the junction unmatched. This CDR3 reads CASSPKTGEETQYF. The CDR3 DNA reads as TGTGCCAGCTCACCTAAGACAGGGGAGGAGACCCAGTACTTC. The full variable domain, its missing parts supplied by reference TRBV18 and TRBJ2-5, is NAGVMQNPRHLVRRRGQEARLRCSPMKGHSHVYWYRQLPEEGLKFMVYLQKENIIDESGMPKERFSAEFPKEGPSILRIQQVVRGDSAAYFCASSPKTGEETQYFGPGTRLLVL.

This clone was found once. V usage is TRBV2 and J usage is TRBJ2-1, with TRBD2 matching over 10 bases. This CDR3 spans 15 amino acids. CDR1 SNHLY and CDR2 FYNNEI come from the germline V gene. V lost 4 bases and J lost 6; bases outside the gene matches: 6. The CDR3 DNA sequence: TGTGCCAGCAGTGTCAGCGGGGGGGCCGGCAATGAGCAGTTCTTC. It codes for CASSVSGGAGNEQFF.

The chain is built from TRBV7-9 and TRBJ2-3; 7 nucleotides align to TRBD1. The germline V gene has CDR1 SEHNR and CDR2 FQNEAQ (reference sequence). Trimming cost V 5 bases and J 0 bases; bases outside gene matches: 8. This CDR3 contains 16 residues. The DNA of the CDR3 is TGTGCCAGCAGCCGAGTTCACAGGGGAAGCACAGATACGCAGTATTTT. Translation gives CASSRVHRGSTDTQYF.

This clone has just one count. The chain uses TRBV5-1 and TRBJ2-1; TRBD2 aligns across 11 bases. The CDR3 runs 16 residues. Germline V lookup: CDR1 SGHRS, CDR2 YFSETQ. J lost 5 bases, V lost 1 base, and 5 bases had no gene match. The CDR3 here is CASSLPGLAVNNEQFF. CDR3 in DNA: TGCGCCAGCAGCTTGCCGGGACTAGCGGTCAACAATGAGCAGTTCTTC.

This clone was recorded a few times. V gene TRBV18 combines with J gene TRBJ2-2; no firm D call. The CDR3 is made up of 16 amino acids. Germline V gives CDR1 KGHSH, CDR2 LQKENI. The V gene lost 1 base and the J gene lost 0 bases, with 9 bases spanning the gap. The DNA of the CDR3 is TGTGCCAGCTCACCACGAAGCGCGTCGAACACCGGGGAGCTGTTTTTT. Translation: CASSPRSASNTGELFF.

V and J are TRBV10-3 and TRBJ2-7; possible D gene TRBD1, 5 bases. V was pared by 4 bases and J by 0 bases, with 7 bases between. CDR3 length equals 13 residues. The germline V gene has CDR1 ENHRY and CDR2 SYGVKD. This CDR3 is CAISVRASYEQYF. The DNA for the CDR3 is TGTGCCATCAGTGTCAGGGCCTCCTACGAGCAGTACTTC.

J is TRBJ2-7 and V is TRBV30; 9 positions match TRBD2. The J segment lost 4 bases and the V segment lost 2 bases, leaving 9 bases of the junction unmatched. The CDR3 runs to 15 residues. In germline, CDR1 is GTSNPN, CDR2 SVGIG (reference sequence). The CDR3 DNA follows: TGTGCCTGGAGTCCCAAGGGCGGGAGGGGTTACGAGCAGTACTTC. Translated, it gives CAWSPKGGRGYEQYF.

The chain employs TRBV7-6 and TRBJ1-6; D possibly corresponds to TRBD1 (6 bases). The V gene lost 5 bases and the J gene lost 7 bases, with 12 bases spanning the gap. Germline V gene lookup returns CDR1 SGHVS and CDR2 FNYEAQ. CDR3 length: 14 amino acids. CDR3 region: CASSHQGSNSPLHF. In DNA, the CDR3 is TGTGCCAGCAGCCATCAGGGGAGCAATTCACCCCTCCACTTT.

The chain combines TRBV11-2 with TRBJ1-2; 11 bases map to TRBD1. This CDR3 comprises 15 residues. V shed 5 bases and J 3 bases; nucleotides not matched to a gene: 5. Per germline, CDR1 SGHAT and CDR2 FQNNGV. CDR3 in DNA: TGTGCCAGCAGCGCCGGACAGGGGGCGTACTATGGCTACACCTTC. Amino acid sequence: CASSAGQGAYYGYTF.

This clone was seen just once. The rearrangement links TRBV5-1 to TRBJ1-2; perhaps TRBD1 as D (5 bases). Per the germline V gene, CDR1 is SGHRS and CDR2 is YFSETQ. The CDR3 runs to 14 residues. V was pared by 2 bases and J by 3 bases, with 11 bases between. CDR3: CASSFNPTDYGYTF. The DNA of the CDR3 is TGCGCCAGCAGCTTTAACCCGACAGACTATGGCTACACCTTC.

The chain carries TRBV19 and TRBJ2-3; 8 bases line up with TRBD2. V gave up 2 bases and J gave up 7 bases; unmatched junction bases: 8. From germline, CDR1 is LNHDA and CDR2 SQIVND (reference sequence). The CDR3 runs 15 residues. The CDR3 loop is CASSIKTGGPNTQYF. The CDR3 DNA reads as TGTGCCAGTAGTATAAAGACGGGGGGGCCGAATACGCAGTATTTT.

This clone was seen a few times. The chain carries TRBV4-2 and TRBJ1-2; TRBD1 is a possible D gene (5 bases). CDR1 LGHNA and CDR2 YNFKEQ come from the germline V gene. The CDR3 length is 14 residues. V was trimmed by 0 bases and J by 8 bases, leaving 13 bases between them. For the CDR3, the DNA is TGTGCCAGCAGCCAAGATATCGGGGGGGAAGGCTACACCTTC. Amino acid sequence: CASSQDIGGEGYTF.

The V gene is TRBV4-1, the J gene TRBJ2-1, with 9 bases matching TRBD2. CDR3 length: 13 residues. After removal of 1 base from V and 10 bases from J, the junction contained 2 bases not matched to a gene. Germline V gene data show CDR1 as MGHRA and CDR2 as YSYEKL. CDR3 sequence reads: CASSQGRGGEQFF. The CDR3 DNA reads as TGCGCCAGCAGCCAAGGGCGGGGGGGAGAGCAGTTCTTC.

The table lists this clone with a count of one. The chain recombines TRBV9 with TRBJ2-7, with 12 bases lining up with TRBD2. Trimming at V came to 4 bases and at J to 0 bases, leaving 2 bases not matched to a gene. The CDR3 is 15 residues long. Germline CDR1 is SGDLS and CDR2 is YYNGEE. CDR3 in DNA: TGTGCCAGCAGCTCTAGCGGGGGGGGCTCCTACGAGCAGTACTTC. Translating gives CASSSSGGGSYEQYF.

The V call is TRBV2, the J call TRBJ1-4; 7 bases line up with TRBD1. Germline CDR1 SNHLY, CDR2 FYNNEI. V shed 6 bases and J 8 bases; nucleotides not matched to a gene: 12. The CDR3 runs 15 residues. The CDR3 is CASRAGQALGEKLFF. Here the CDR3 DNA reads TGTGCCAGCAGGGCCGGACAGGCCCTAGGGGAAAAACTGTTTTTT.

The chain joins TRBV27 to TRBJ1-1, with 8 bases matching TRBD1. This CDR3 comprises 15 residues. V shed 5 bases and J 0 bases; nucleotides not matched to a gene: 5. Germline V gives CDR1 MNHEY, CDR2 SMNVEV (reference sequence). CDR3 bases: TGTGCCAGCAGTCCCGACAGGGGTATGAACACTGAAGCTTTCTTT. This encodes CASSPDRGMNTEAFF.

V is TRBV7-9 and J is TRBJ1-2, with TRBD1 matching 9 bases. After removal of 6 bases from V and 6 bases from J, the junction contained 8 bases not matched to a gene. There are 14 residues in the CDR3. CDR1 SEHNR and CDR2 FQNEAQ come from the germline V gene (reference sequence). CDR3 DNA: TGTGCCAGCAGTCCTTCCGGGACAGGGAATGGCTACACCTTC. Its protein product is CASSPSGTGNGYTF.

The chain is built from TRBV7-7 and TRBJ2-7; D might be TRBD1 (6 bases). This CDR3 contains 13 residues. The V and J ends lost 5 bases and 7 bases respectively, with 15 bases between them. The V gene's germline CDR1 is SSHAT and CDR2 FNYEAQ (reference sequence). DNA for the CDR3: TGTGCCAGCAGCCCTCAAGCAGACAGGGAGCAGTACTTC. Protein: CASSPQADREQYF.

V and J are TRBV3-1 (or the pseudogene TRBV3-2) and TRBJ2-2, with 7 bases fitting TRBD2. The CDR3 sequence is 17 residues long. Unmatched junction bases numbered 7, after V lost 1 base and J lost 2 bases. The germline gives CDR1 LGHDT, CDR2 YNNKEL (reference sequence). Written as DNA, the CDR3 is TGTGCCAGCAGCCAAGTAATTACTAGCGTTAACACCGGGGAGCTGTTTTTT. As protein: CASSQVITSVNTGELFF.

The gene calls are TRBV6-5 and TRBJ1-1; 8 nucleotides align to TRBD1. The CDR3 length is 14 residues. J lost 4 bases, V lost 2 bases, and 3 bases had no gene match. Germline lookup yields CDR1 MNHEY and CDR2 SVGAGI. DNA of the CDR3: TGTGCCAGCAGTTACGGACAGGGTAGCACTGAAGCTTTCTTT. Its protein product is CASSYGQGSTEAFF.

In this sample, this clone turned up a few times. The chain links TRBV19 to TRBJ1-2; weak D call: TRBD1 (6 bases). Per germline, CDR1 LNHDA and CDR2 SQIVND (reference sequence). The V and J ends lost 1 base and 2 bases respectively, with 11 bases between them. CDR3 size: 15 residues. CDR3 in amino acids: CASSIGGQGNYGYTF. CDR3 DNA: TGTGCCAGTAGTATAGGGGGGCAGGGAAACTATGGCTACACCTTC.